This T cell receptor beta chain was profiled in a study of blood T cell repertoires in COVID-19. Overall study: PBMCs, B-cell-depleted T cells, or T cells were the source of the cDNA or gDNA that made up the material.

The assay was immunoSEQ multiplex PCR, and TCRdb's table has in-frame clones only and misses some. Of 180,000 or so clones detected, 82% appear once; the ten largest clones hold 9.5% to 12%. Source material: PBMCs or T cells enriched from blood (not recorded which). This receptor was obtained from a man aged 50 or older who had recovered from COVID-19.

CDR3 loop: CSALGRIRLDYGYTF. The CDR3 nucleotides read TGCAGCGCCCTAGGCCGGATCCGATTGGACTATGGCTACACCTTC. The V and J genes are TRBV29-1 and TRBJ1-2; no clear D gene. CDR1 is SQVTM and CDR2 is ANQGSEA in the germline V gene. The CDR3 covers 15 residues. The V gene lost 7 bases and the J gene lost 3 bases, with 21 bases spanning the gap.